The 30 T cell receptor beta chains in this list originate from one sample, sequenced in a study of blood T cell repertoires in COVID-19 (TCRdb year 2020). Receptors were amplified or captured by the immunoSEQ multiplex PCR assay. TCRdb obtained this table from immuneACCESS and retained in-frame rearrangements with V and J assigned. These tables miss some clones; where compared with another copy, unresolved V genes account for less than half of the shortfall, and the remainder is unexplained. The sample table contains fewer than 250,000 clones; only one count was recorded for roughly 91% of them. The ten top clones hold roughly 0.89% of the sample. The sequenced sample was peripheral blood. These receptors came from a man aged 25 to 40 with COVID-19, enrolled during active disease.

The rearrangement links TRBV14 to TRBJ1-2; a possible D gene is TRBD1 (6 bases). V dropped 4 bases and J dropped 4 bases, with 13 bases sitting between them. The V gene's germline CDR1 is SGHDN and CDR2 FVKESK. CDR3 length: 14 residues. The CDR3 region is CASSLSEGVYGYTF. In DNA form, the CDR3 reads TGTGCCAGCAGCCTATCTGAGGGGGTCTATGGCTACACCTTC.

This chain uses TRBV10-3 with TRBJ2-7; 12 positions match TRBD1. The V segment lost 0 bases and the J segment 4 bases; nucleotides outside the gene matches: 1. The V gene's germline CDR1 is ENHRY and CDR2 SYGVKD. The CDR3 extends over 15 amino acids. The CDR3 sequence: CAISESGQGAYEQYF. The DNA of the CDR3 is TGTGCCATCAGTGAGTCGGGACAGGGGGCATACGAGCAGTACTTC.

V usage is TRBV6-1 and J usage is TRBJ2-3; TRBD1 aligns across 9 bases. The V segment lost 0 bases and the J segment 5 bases; nucleotides outside the gene matches: 0. The germline gives CDR1 MNHNS, CDR2 SASEGT. The CDR3 contains 14 residues. Here the CDR3 DNA reads TGTGCCAGCAGTGAAGCGACAGGGGGAGATACGCAGTATTTT. Encoded protein: CASSEATGGDTQYF.

CDR3 residues: CASSLTGGASYEQYF. As DNA, the CDR3 is TGCGCCAGCAGCTTGACAGGGGGTGCGTCTTACGAGCAGTACTTC. The chain is built from TRBV5-1 and TRBJ2-7, with TRBD1 identical over 8 bases. Germline-derived CDR1 and CDR2 are SGHRS and YFSETQ. V lost 1 base, J lost 4 bases, and 7 bases stayed unmatched. The CDR3 consists of 15 residues. Looking up the rest from reference TRBV5-1 and TRBJ2-7 gives the full variable domain: KAGVTQTPRYLIKTRGQQVTLSCSPISGHRSVSWYQQTPGQGLQFLFEYFSETQRNKGNFPGRFSGRQFSNSRSEMNVSTLELGDSALYLCASSLTGGASYEQYFGPGTRLTVT.

V and J are TRBV6-5 and TRBJ1-5, with D perhaps TRBD1 (6 bases). The CDR3 has 14 residues. The V and J ends lost 6 bases and 2 bases respectively, with 11 bases between them. Germline CDR1 MNHEY, CDR2 SVGAGI. Here the CDR3 reads CASRSGVGNQPQHF. CDR3 bases: TGTGCCAGCAGATCAGGGGTGGGCAATCAGCCCCAGCATTTT.

CDR3 coding DNA: TGTGCCAGCAGTGCCGGACAGGGGAGAATCCCCTATGGCTACACCTTC. It yields the protein CASSAGQGRIPYGYTF. The chain uses TRBV6-1 and TRBJ1-2; 9 bases are shared with TRBD1. This CDR3 spans 16 amino acids. Germline CDR1 MNHNS, CDR2 SASEGT. V shed 4 bases, J shed 4 bases, and the junction held 10 bases outside the gene matches.

The V call is TRBV14, the J call TRBJ1-4; 11 bases line up with TRBD1. The germline V gene encodes CDR1 SGHDN and CDR2 FVKESK. This CDR3 has 15 amino acids. V was clipped by 4 bases and J by 7 bases; unmatched bases: 5. DNA for the CDR3: TGTGCCAGCAGCCCTAGGACAGGGGGCGGTGAAAAACTGTTTTTT. This translates into CASSPRTGGGEKLFF.

The chain recombines TRBV2 with TRBJ1-6, with 8 bases matching TRBD1. The germline V gene has CDR1 SNHLY and CDR2 FYNNEI. The CDR3 sequence is 16 residues long. Losses at the gene ends were 9 bases for V and 0 bases for J; bases not matched to a gene: 7. This chain's CDR3 is CASVRQGSSYNSPLHF. In DNA form, the CDR3 reads TGTGCCAGTGTCCGACAGGGGAGCTCCTATAATTCACCCCTCCACTTT.

The chain uses TRBV23-1 and TRBJ1-2; D possibly corresponds to TRBD1 (6 bases). Being an ORF, TRBV23-1 has a function that is uncertain. This CDR3 has 18 residues. The V gene lost 0 bases and the J gene lost 4 bases, with 21 bases spanning the gap. CDR3 residues: CASSQSNGQLSDPYGYTF. CDR3 DNA sequence: TGCGCCAGCAGTCAATCGAACGGACAGCTATCGGATCCCTATGGCTACACCTTC.

The chain employs TRBV7-2 and TRBJ1-1, with 9 bases that match TRBD1. Looked up from germline, CDR1 is SGHTA and CDR2 is FQGNSA. The CDR3 extends over 15 amino acids. With 1 base clipped from V and 0 bases from J, the junction kept 0 bases outside the gene matches. In nucleotides, the CDR3 is TGTGCCAGCAGCTTAGACAGGGGGCTGAACACTGAAGCTTTCTTT. Its protein product is CASSLDRGLNTEAFF.

The V call is TRBV9, the J call TRBJ2-1; no reliable D call. The V and J ends lost 0 bases and 0 bases respectively, with 10 bases between them. The CDR3 runs 16 residues. Per germline, CDR1 SGDLS and CDR2 YYNGEE. CDR3 residues: CASSVGGLISYNEQFF. The DNA for the CDR3 is TGTGCCAGCAGCGTAGGAGGCTTGATCTCCTACAATGAGCAGTTCTTC.

This clone was seen a single time. The CDR3 DNA follows: TGTGCCACCAGTGACGGGGGGGGCACAGATACGCAGTATTTT. It specifies CATSDGGGTDTQYF. The V and J genes are TRBV24-1 and TRBJ2-3; 8 bases fit TRBD2. Germline-derived CDR1 and CDR2 are KGHDR and SFDVKD. This CDR3 contains 14 residues. The V gene end was trimmed by 4 bases and the J gene end by 1 base; junction bases not matched to a gene: 0.

Here the CDR3 reads CASSRDSYYGYTF. The CDR3, as DNA: TGTGCCAGCAGCCGCGACAGCTACTATGGCTACACCTTC. This chain joins TRBV7-9 and TRBJ1-2, with D perhaps matching TRBD1 (5 bases). Germline V gene data show CDR1 as SEHNR and CDR2 as FQNEAQ (reference sequence). CDR3 length equals 13 residues. V shed 5 bases and J shed 3 bases, with 10 bases lying between them. The variable domain in full, with the rest retrieved from reference TRBV7-9 and TRBJ1-2, is DTGVSQNPRHKITKRGQNVTFRCDPISEHNRLYWYRQTLGQGPEFLTYFQNEAQLEKSRLLSDRFSAERPKGSFSTLEIQRTEQGDSAMYLCASSRDSYYGYTFGSGTRLTVV.

The chain couples TRBV27 to TRBJ2-5, with 8 bases aligning to TRBD1. The germline V gene has CDR1 MNHEY and CDR2 SMNVEV (reference sequence). Trimming took 2 bases from V and 6 from J; bases not matched to a gene: 11. The CDR3 extends over 16 amino acids. The chain's CDR3 is CASSLDASGGGQTQYF. CDR3 bases: TGTGCCAGCAGTTTAGATGCGTCAGGGGGCGGCCAGACCCAGTACTTC.

The chain carries TRBV28 and TRBJ2-7; 9 bases are shared with TRBD1. CDR1 and CDR2 from the germline V gene are MDHEN and SYDVKM. The V segment lost 6 bases and the J segment 5 bases; nucleotides outside the gene matches: 5. The CDR3 is made up of 13 amino acids. The CDR3: CASSITGGNEQYF. The CDR3 coding sequence is TGTGCCAGCAGCATAACAGGGGGCAACGAGCAGTACTTC.

The V gene is TRBV12-5, the J gene TRBJ2-5; maybe TRBD1 (6 bases). In germline, CDR1 is LGHNT, CDR2 FRNRAP. The CDR3 is 15 amino acids. V was clipped by 7 bases and J by 2 bases, with 17 bases between them. CDR3 in amino acids: CASATGAGAQETQYF. CDR3 nucleotides: TGTGCTAGTGCTACCGGGGCAGGGGCTCAAGAGACCCAGTACTTC.

The chain has TRBV27 and TRBJ1-5, with TRBD1 as a possible D gene (5 bases). The length of the CDR3 is 14 residues. Germline loops: CDR1 MNHEY, CDR2 SMNVEV (reference sequence). Trimming cost V 4 bases and J 7 bases, with 14 bases left between them. CDR3 DNA: TGTGCCAGCAGTTCTATAAGTCAGGGCCAGCCCCAGCATTTT. It specifies CASSSISQGQPQHF.

The chain joins TRBV9 to TRBJ2-1; possibly TRBD2 for D (5 bases). Germline-derived CDR1 and CDR2 are SGDLS and YYNGEE. The length of the CDR3 is 16 residues. Trimming pared 3 bases from V and 0 bases from J, leaving 13 bases between. The CDR3 bases are TGTGCCAGCAGCGATTTAGGACTGAGCTCCTACAATGAGCAGTTCTTC. Its translation is CASSDLGLSSYNEQFF.

DNA for the CDR3: TGTGCCAGTAGTATTCGACAGGGAACTACCTACGAGCAGTACTTC. It encodes CASSIRQGTTYEQYF. The genes are TRBV19 and TRBJ2-7; 7 positions match TRBD1. After removal of 3 bases from V and 2 bases from J, the junction contained 7 bases not matched to a gene. Germline V gives CDR1 LNHDA, CDR2 SQIVND (reference sequence). The CDR3 loop spans 15 amino acids.

The chain has TRBV5-5 and TRBJ2-5; perhaps TRBD1 as D (5 bases). V dropped 4 bases and J dropped 5 bases, with 15 bases sitting between them. CDR1 and CDR2 (germline): SGHKS, YYEKEE (reference sequence). The CDR3 is 14 residues long. The CDR3 sequence is CASSGAIVGETQYF. Here the CDR3 DNA reads TGTGCCAGCAGCGGGGCGATAGTGGGGGAGACCCAGTACTTC. Drawing the rest from reference TRBV5-5 and TRBJ2-5, the complete variable domain is DAGVTQSPTHLIKTRGQQVTLRCSPISGHKSVSWYQQVLGQGPQFIFQYYEKEERGRGNFPDRFSARQFPNYSSELNVNALLLGDSALYLCASSGAIVGETQYFGPGTRLLVL.

The chain links TRBV6-1 to TRBJ1-3, with TRBD1 matching 9 bases. From germline, CDR1 is MNHNS and CDR2 SASEGT. This CDR3 contains 15 residues. V was pared by 1 base and J by 5 bases, with 3 bases of the junction left unmatched. The CDR3 DNA reads TGTGCCAGCAGTGAAGGGACAGGGGTTAGAAACACCATATATTTT. It codes for CASSEGTGVRNTIYF.

The genes are TRBV2 and TRBJ2-7; D gene uncertain. The V gene's germline CDR1 is SNHLY and CDR2 FYNNEI. Deletions cut 4 bases from V and 0 bases from J, with 13 bases between. The CDR3 extends over 15 amino acids. The chain's CDR3 is CASSGGDQSSYEQYF. CDR3 DNA: TGTGCCAGCAGTGGCGGCGACCAGAGCTCCTACGAGCAGTACTTC.

In its sample, this clone was seen once. Germline is not matched at one junction end, which may reflect a read error. The genes are TRBV11-2 and TRBJ1-1; 7 nucleotides match TRBD1. CDR3 size: 13 residues. Germline CDR1 SGHAT, CDR2 FQNNGV. In DNA form, the CDR3 reads TGTGCCAGCAGCCCGGGTTGGGACAGTGAAACTTTCTTT. The encoded protein is CASSPGWDSETFF.

V gene TRBV10-3 combines with J gene TRBJ1-1, with D hard to call. Per germline, CDR1 ENHRY and CDR2 SYGVKD. This CDR3 contains 13 residues. The V and J ends lost 2 bases and 1 base respectively, with 5 bases between them. The DNA of the CDR3 is TGTGCCATCAGTGAGGGAGAGAACACTGAAGCTTTCTTT. It translates to CAISEGENTEAFF.

The chain carries TRBV6-5 and TRBJ1-1; 7 nucleotides agree with TRBD1. The ends lost 7 bases at V and 3 bases at J; junction bases unmatched: 11. The germline CDR1 and CDR2 sequences are MNHEY and SVGAGI. This CDR3 region has 15 residues. The CDR3 sequence: CASILIQGRDTEAFF. In DNA form, the CDR3 reads TGTGCCAGCATCCTCATACAGGGGCGCGACACTGAAGCTTTCTTT.

The rearrangement uses TRBV6-5 and TRBJ1-2, with 7 nucleotides matching TRBD1. CDR1 MNHEY and CDR2 SVGAGI come from the germline V gene. Losses at the gene ends were 6 bases for V and 0 bases for J; bases not matched to a gene: 4. This CDR3 contains 14 residues. The CDR3: CASSPTGTNYGYTF. The CDR3 coding sequence is TGTGCCAGCAGCCCGACAGGGACTAACTATGGCTACACCTTC.

This sequence joins TRBV4-1 and TRBJ2-1, with D hard to call. V dropped 0 bases and J dropped 0 bases, with 9 bases sitting between them. CDR3 length equals 16 residues. Germline assignment: CDR1 MGHRA and CDR2 YSYEKL. In nucleotides, the CDR3 is TGCGCCAGCAGCCAAGATCCGGTCGGCTCCTACAATGAGCAGTTCTTC. It encodes CASSQDPVGSYNEQFF.

This clone was seen once. The chain has TRBV11-2 and TRBJ1-1, with D perhaps TRBD1 (5 bases). Germline lookup yields CDR1 SGHAT and CDR2 FQNNGV. The CDR3 totals 16 residues. Trimming took 1 base from V and 6 from J, leaving 18 bases between them. CDR3 sequence: CASSLGPTVSLAEAFF. In DNA form, the CDR3 reads TGTGCCAGCAGCTTAGGCCCGACAGTATCGTTGGCTGAAGCTTTCTTT.

This clone has only one observation. This chain joins TRBV18 and TRBJ2-5; weak D call: TRBD1 (5 bases). The CDR3 spans 13 residues. V lost 0 bases to trimming and J lost 4 bases, with 6 bases between them. Germline loops: CDR1 KGHSH, CDR2 LQKENI. CDR3 DNA sequence: TGTGCCAGCTCACCACCGGGGCGAGAGACCCAGTACTTC. Its translation: CASSPPGRETQYF.

This chain uses TRBV5-1 with TRBJ2-2; TRBD2 agrees at 8 bases. The J segment lost 1 base and the V segment lost 1 base, leaving 3 bases of the junction unmatched. The CDR3 is 16 amino acids. Germline CDR1 SGHRS, CDR2 YFSETQ. CDR3 coding DNA: TGCGCCAGCAGCTTGCCCAGCGGGGGGAACACCGGGGAGCTGTTTTTT. Its protein product is CASSLPSGGNTGELFF.